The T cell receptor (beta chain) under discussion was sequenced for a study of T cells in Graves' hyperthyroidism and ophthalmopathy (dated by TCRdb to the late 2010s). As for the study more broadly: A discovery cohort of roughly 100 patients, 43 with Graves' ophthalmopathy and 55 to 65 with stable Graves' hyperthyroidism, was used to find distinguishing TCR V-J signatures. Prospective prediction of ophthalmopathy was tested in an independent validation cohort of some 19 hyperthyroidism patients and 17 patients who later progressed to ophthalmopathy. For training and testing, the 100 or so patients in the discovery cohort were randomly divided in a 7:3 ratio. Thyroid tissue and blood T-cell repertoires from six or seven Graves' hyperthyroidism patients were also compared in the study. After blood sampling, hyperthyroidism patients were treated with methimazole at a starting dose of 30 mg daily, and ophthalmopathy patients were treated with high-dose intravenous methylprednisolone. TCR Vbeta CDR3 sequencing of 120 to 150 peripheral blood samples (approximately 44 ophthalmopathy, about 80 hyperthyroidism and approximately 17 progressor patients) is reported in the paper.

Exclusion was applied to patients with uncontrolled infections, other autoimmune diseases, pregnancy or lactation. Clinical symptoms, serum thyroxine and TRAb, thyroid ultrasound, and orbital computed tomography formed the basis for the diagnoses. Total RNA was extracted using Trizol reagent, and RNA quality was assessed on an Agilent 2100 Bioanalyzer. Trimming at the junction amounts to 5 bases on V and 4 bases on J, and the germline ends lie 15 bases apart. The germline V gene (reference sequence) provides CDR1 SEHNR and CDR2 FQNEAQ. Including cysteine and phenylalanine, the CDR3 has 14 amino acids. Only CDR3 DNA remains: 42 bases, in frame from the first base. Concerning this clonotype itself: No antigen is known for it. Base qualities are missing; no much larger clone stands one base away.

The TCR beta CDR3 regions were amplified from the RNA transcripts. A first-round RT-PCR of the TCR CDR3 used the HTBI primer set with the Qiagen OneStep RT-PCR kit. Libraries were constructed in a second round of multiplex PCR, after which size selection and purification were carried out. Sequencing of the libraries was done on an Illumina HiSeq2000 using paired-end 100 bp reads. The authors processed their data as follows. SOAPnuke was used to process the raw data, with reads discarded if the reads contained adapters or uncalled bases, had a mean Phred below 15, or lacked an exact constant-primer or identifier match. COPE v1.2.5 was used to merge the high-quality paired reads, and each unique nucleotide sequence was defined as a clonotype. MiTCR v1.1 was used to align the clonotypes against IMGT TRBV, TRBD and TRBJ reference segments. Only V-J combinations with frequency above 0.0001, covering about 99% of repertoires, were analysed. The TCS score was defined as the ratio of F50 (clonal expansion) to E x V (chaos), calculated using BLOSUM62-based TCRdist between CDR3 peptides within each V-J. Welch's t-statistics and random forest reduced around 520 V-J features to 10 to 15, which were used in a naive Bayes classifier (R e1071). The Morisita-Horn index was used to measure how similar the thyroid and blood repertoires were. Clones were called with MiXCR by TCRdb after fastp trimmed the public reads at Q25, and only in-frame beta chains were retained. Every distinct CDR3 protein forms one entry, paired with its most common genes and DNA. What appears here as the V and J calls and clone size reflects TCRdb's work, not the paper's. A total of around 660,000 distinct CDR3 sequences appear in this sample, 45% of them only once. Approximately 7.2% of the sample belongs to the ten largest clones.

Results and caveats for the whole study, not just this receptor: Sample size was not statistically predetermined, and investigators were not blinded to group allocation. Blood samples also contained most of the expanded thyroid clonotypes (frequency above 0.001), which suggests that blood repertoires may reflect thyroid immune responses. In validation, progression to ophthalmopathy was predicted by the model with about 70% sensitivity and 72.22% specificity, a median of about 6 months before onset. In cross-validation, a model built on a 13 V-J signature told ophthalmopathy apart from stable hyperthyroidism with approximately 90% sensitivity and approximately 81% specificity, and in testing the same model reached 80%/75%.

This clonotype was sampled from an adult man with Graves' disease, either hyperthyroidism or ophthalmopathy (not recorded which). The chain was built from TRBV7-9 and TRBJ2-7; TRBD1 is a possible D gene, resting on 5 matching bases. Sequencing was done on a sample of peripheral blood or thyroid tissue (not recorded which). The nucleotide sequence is TGTGCCAGCAGCCAAAATCAGGGTTCGTACGAGCAGTACTTC. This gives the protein CASSQNQGSYEQYF.